One and the same sample provided the 27 T cell receptor beta chains below, sequenced in a study of human T cells and chemical hapten exposure. Time point denoted: patch test 2, 6 weeks after DPC sensitization. The treatment: therapeutic diphenylcyclopropenone sensitization with weekly scalp DPC. TCRdb re-analysed the RACE reads in MiXCR, keeping a single row per CDR3 protein. Altogether a few hundred thousand distinct CDR3 sequences are present, about 6% being singletons, with the ten largest covering about 5%. The sample in question was whole blood, obtained in connection with sensitization to the hapten diphenylcyclopropenone (DPC). The receptors were gathered from a woman between 18 and 30 years old with alopecia areata. Some clones in this sample may be carry-over from other donors' samples.

This clonotype was observed at least ten times. This rearrangement joins TRBV24-1 to TRBJ2-3; D perhaps matches TRBD1 (6 bases). Deletions cut 5 bases from V and 5 bases from J, with 16 bases between. The germline V gene has CDR1 KGHDR and CDR2 SFDVKD. CDR3 length equals 15 residues. CDR3 loop: CATSVRDTAQDTQYF. The CDR3 DNA sequence: TGTGCCACCAGTGTCAGGGACACGGCTCAAGATACGCAGTATTTT.

The gene calls are TRBV6-2 or TRBV6-3 and TRBJ2-3; D unresolved. The CDR3 consists of 12 residues. Trimming removed 7 bases from V and 4 bases from J, with 9 bases in between. Germline V gene lookup returns CDR1 MNHEY and CDR2 SVGEGT. CDR3 protein: CASNGVADTQYF. The CDR3 region has the DNA TGTGCCAGCAATGGGGTCGCAGATACGCAGTATTTT.

The rearrangement joins TRBV29-1 to TRBJ2-4; D is unresolved. The ends were cut back, 0 bases at V and 0 bases at J, with 21 bases in the middle. Germline lookup yields CDR1 SQVTM and CDR2 ANQGSEA. CDR3 length: 19 amino acids. Written as DNA, the CDR3 is TGCAGCGTTGAAGATCCAAGGGCGGTAACCAGCACAGCCAAAAACATTCAGTACTTC. Translation: CSVEDPRAVTSTAKNIQYF.

This clonotype has more than one count but fewer than ten. This chain links TRBV7-2 with TRBJ2-3; 8 bases line up with TRBD2. In germline, CDR1 is SGHTA, CDR2 FQGNSA. With 5 bases clipped from V and 1 base from J, the junction kept 8 bases outside the gene matches. The CDR3 runs 16 residues. CDR3 in DNA: TGTGCCAGCAGCCCGGGGCGGGGGGCCGGCACAGATACGCAGTATTTT. This gives the protein CASSPGRGAGTDTQYF.

As to this clonotype: It may be a read error: a sequence one base away is much more abundant. The rearrangement uses TRBV27 and TRBJ1-5; D perhaps matches TRBD1 (6 bases). Germline assignment: CDR1 MNHEY and CDR2 SMNVEV (reference sequence). The CDR3 is made up of 14 amino acids. The CDR3 loop reads CARLTGISNQPLHF. The CDR3 DNA reads as TGTGCCAGGCTCACAGGGATTAGCAATCAGCCCCTGCATTTT.

This chain uses TRBV5-1 with TRBJ1-6; TRBD1 matches at 7 bases. The V gene end was trimmed by 4 bases and the J gene end by 10 bases; junction bases not matched to a gene: 8. Germline V lookup: CDR1 SGHRS, CDR2 YFSETQ. This CDR3 region has 14 residues. This CDR3 is CASSLDRKDSPLHF. In nucleotides, the CDR3 is TGCGCCAGCAGCCTGGACAGGAAGGACTCACCCCTCCACTTT. Using reference TRBV5-1 and TRBJ1-6 for the parts outside the CDR3, the full variable domain is KAGVTQTPRYLIKTRGQQVTLSCSPISGHRSVSWYQQTPGQGLQFLFEYFSETQRNKGNFPGRFSGRQFSNSRSEMNVSTLELGDSALYLCASSLDRKDSPLHFGNGTRLTVT.

This clonotype has more than one count but fewer than ten. V is TRBV5-1 and J is TRBJ2-5, with 9 bases matching TRBD1. J gave up 5 bases and V 0 bases, and 8 bases lay outside the gene matches. The CDR3 length is 16 residues. Germline loops: CDR1 SGHRS, CDR2 YFSETQ. The CDR3, as DNA: TGCGCCAGCAGCTTGGCCCCGGACAGGGGTTACGAGACCCAGTACTTC. It yields the protein CASSLAPDRGYETQYF.

This clonotype was detected only a few times. V and J are TRBV12-5 and TRBJ2-3, with D uncertain. CDR3 length: 14 amino acids. The ends were cut back, 4 bases at V and 2 bases at J, with 10 bases in the middle. Germline V gene lookup returns CDR1 LGHNT and CDR2 FRNRAP. The CDR3, as DNA: TGTGCTAGTGGTTCCCCTCCGACCACAGATACGCAGTATTTT. It is translated as CASGSPPTTDTQYF.

In this sample, this clonotype turned up many times. The rearrangement joins TRBV19 to TRBJ2-1; D not certain. V shed 1 base and J shed 5 bases, with 12 bases lying between them. This CDR3 region has 15 residues. CDR1 and CDR2 from the germline V gene are LNHDA and SQIVND (reference sequence). The CDR3 DNA sequence: TGTGCCAGTAGTATAGGTCCGTTAGAAAACAATGAGCAGTTCTTC. Translated, it gives CASSIGPLENNEQFF.

This clonotype appeared a few times. V is TRBV6-2 or TRBV6-3 and J is TRBJ1-4; unclear D gene. Germline V CDR1 and CDR2: MNHEY, SVGEGT. The length of the CDR3 is 12 residues. The germline V and J ends were trimmed by 6 bases and 7 bases, with 9 bases remaining between them. The CDR3 sequence: CASSPDVEKLFF. The DNA of the CDR3 is TGTGCCAGCAGCCCGGACGTTGAAAAACTGTTTTTT.

This clonotype showed up just a few times. The chain couples TRBV21-1 to TRBJ2-2; TRBD1 is the table's D call, not checked against the DNA. TRBV21-1 is listed as a pseudogene. The CDR3 covers 15 residues. This chain's CDR3 is CASSRDRGWVGELFF. The CDR3 DNA is TGTGCCAGCAGCCGTGACAGGGGGTGGGTCGGGGAGCTGTTTTTT.

J is TRBJ1-5 and V is TRBV20-1; TRBD1 matches at 8 bases. V was pared by 5 bases and J by 5 bases, with 2 bases of the junction left unmatched. The CDR3 runs 12 residues. Germline V gene lookup returns CDR1 DFQATT and CDR2 SNEGSKA (reference sequence). The CDR3 sequence: CSASQGDQPQHF. The CDR3 DNA reads as TGCAGTGCTTCACAGGGGGATCAGCCCCAGCATTTT.

This clonotype was seen more than once but under ten times. The chain is built from TRBV7-2 and TRBJ2-3, with D maybe TRBD1 (6 bases). Germline CDR1 is SGHTA and CDR2 is FQGNSA. CDR3 length: 14 amino acids. Trimming removed 5 bases from V and 10 bases from J, with 19 bases in between. The CDR3 spells CASSPITLGGAQYF. The CDR3 nucleotides read TGTGCCAGCAGCCCAATTACCCTAGGGGGAGCGCAGTATTTT.

In its sample, this clonotype was seen once. A much more abundant neighbour one base away suggests this may be a read error. Since the CDR3 does not end with the conserved phenylalanine or tryptophan, this likely comes from a read error. V usage is TRBV6-6 and J usage is TRBJ1-2; 7 bases match TRBD1. J lost 3 bases, V lost 8 bases, and 3 bases had no gene match. The CDR3 runs to 12 residues. Germline values: CDR1 MNHNY, CDR2 SVGAGI (reference sequence). CDR3: CASLTGDYGYTI. The CDR3 DNA reads as TGTGCCAGCCTTACAGGGGACTATGGCTACACCATC.

This clonotype has more than one count but fewer than ten. The chain carries TRBV20-1 and TRBJ1-6; D is undetermined. CDR3 length equals 13 residues. V was trimmed by 5 bases and J by 3 bases, leaving 8 bases between them. Germline lookup yields CDR1 DFQATT and CDR2 SNEGSKA (reference sequence). CDR3 loop: CSAVEDYNSPLHF. In DNA form, the CDR3 reads TGCAGTGCTGTCGAAGACTATAATTCACCCCTCCACTTT.

The table lists this clonotype with many counts. This chain joins TRBV18 and TRBJ1-4; D possibly corresponds to TRBD1 (5 bases). Germline CDR1 reads KGHSH; CDR2 reads LQKENI. Trimming shortened V by 2 bases and J by 3 bases, and 10 bases separated the two germline ends. CDR3 length equals 15 residues. The CDR3 here is CASSPGTGPNEKLFF. The CDR3 nucleotides are TGTGCCAGCTCACCAGGGACGGGCCCTAATGAAAAACTGTTTTTT.

The sample holds many counts of this clonotype. V and J are TRBV7-8 and TRBJ2-3; a possible D gene is TRBD1 (5 bases). The CDR3 extends over 15 amino acids. V lost 3 bases, J lost 6 bases, and 16 bases lay in between. Germline V gene lookup returns CDR1 SGHVS and CDR2 FQNEAQ. The CDR3 region has the DNA TGTGCCAGCAGCTTGACAGCCCGCGGACGGGATACGCAGTATTTT. Protein product: CASSLTARGRDTQYF.

This clonotype was found many times. The chain carries TRBV29-1 and TRBJ1-3; weak D call: TRBD1 (6 bases). Per the germline V gene, CDR1 is SQVTM and CDR2 is ANQGSEA. This CDR3 contains 14 residues. Trimming cost V 6 bases and J 0 bases, with 12 bases left between them. The CDR3 region is CSVAGQSSGNTIYF. For the CDR3, the DNA is TGCAGCGTAGCCGGACAGAGCTCTGGAAACACCATATATTTT. The full variable domain, completed using reference TRBV29-1 and TRBJ1-3, is SAVISQKPSRDICQRGTSLTIQCQVDSQVTMMFWYRQQPGQSLTLIATANQGSEATYESGFVIDKFPISRPNLTFSTLTVSNMSPEDSSIYLCSVAGQSSGNTIYFGEGSWLTVV.

Here the CDR3 reads CASSWTESNTEAFF. CDR3 bases: TGTGCCAGCAGCTGGACAGAGTCGAACACTGAAGCTTTCTTT. The chain combines TRBV6-5 with TRBJ1-1; TRBD1 is a possible D gene (6 bases). CDR1 and CDR2 (germline): MNHEY, SVGAGI. The CDR3 has 14 residues. V lost 6 bases and J lost 1, with 12 bases in between.

The genes are TRBV7-3 and TRBJ1-2; the D is unclear. Germline CDR1 and CDR2: SGHTA and FQGTGA. V dropped 1 base and J dropped 6 bases, with 9 bases sitting between them. The CDR3 contains 13 residues. CDR3 DNA: TGTGCCAGCAGCTTAAACCCAGATGATGGCTACACCTTC. Its protein product is CASSLNPDDGYTF.

Many counts were recorded for this clonotype. The chain carries TRBV25-1 and TRBJ1-1, with 7 nucleotides matching TRBD1. CDR3 size: 14 residues. Unmatched junction bases numbered 9, after V lost 6 bases and J lost 5 bases. Germline V gene sequence: CDR1 MGHDK, CDR2 SYGVNS. The CDR3: CASRKGAGRTEAFF. DNA of the CDR3: TGTGCCAGCAGGAAGGGGGCAGGGCGGACTGAAGCTTTCTTT.

The J gene is TRBJ2-2, the V gene TRBV3-1; no clear D gene. CDR1 is LGHDT and CDR2 is YNNKEL in the germline V gene (reference sequence). The CDR3 extends over 14 amino acids. Trimming cost V 2 bases and J 0 bases, with 4 bases left between them. For the CDR3, the DNA is TGTGCCAGCAGCCAACCAGCGAACACCGGGGAGCTGTTTTTT. It yields the protein CASSQPANTGELFF.

This clonotype has a count of ten or more. The rearrangement links TRBV7-9 to TRBJ1-2; a weak D match, TRBD1 (5 bases). The CDR3 is made up of 15 amino acids. In germline, CDR1 is SEHNR, CDR2 FQNEAQ (reference sequence). Between the trimmed V and J ends, which lost 1 base and 4 bases, there was a span of 13 bases. The CDR3 coding sequence is TGTGCCAGCAGCTTAGGGGTCGACAGATCCTATGGCTACACCTTC. This translates into CASSLGVDRSYGYTF.

The chain is built from TRBV7-2 and TRBJ2-1; 9 bases are shared with TRBD1. J was trimmed by 1 base and V by 1 base; bases with no gene match: 2. The CDR3 length is 16 residues. Germline V gives CDR1 SGHTA, CDR2 FQGNSA. The CDR3 protein is CASSLVGTGSYNEQFF. CDR3 bases: TGTGCCAGCAGCTTAGTTGGGACAGGGTCCTACAATGAGCAGTTCTTC.

This clonotype was observed many times. The chain joins TRBV18 to TRBJ1-6; possibly TRBD1 for D (6 bases). V gave up 1 base and J gave up 9 bases, with 19 bases separating them. CDR1 is KGHSH and CDR2 is LQKENI in the germline V gene. The length of the CDR3 is 17 residues. CDR3 nucleotide sequence: TGTGCCAGCTCACCACAACAGGGCCCGTCCGCAATTTCACCCCTCCACTTT. Its translation: CASSPQQGPSAISPLHF.

This clonotype has at least ten counts. The rearrangement uses TRBV12-3 or TRBV12-4 and TRBJ1-3, with 7 bases that match TRBD1. The CDR3 consists of 16 residues. V shed 6 bases, J shed 4 bases, and the junction held 12 bases outside the gene matches. The CDR3 sequence is CASRRTGPFGGNTIYF. DNA of the CDR3: TGTGCCAGCAGACGGACAGGCCCCTTCGGGGGAAACACCATATATTTT.

The chain is built from TRBV6-1 and TRBJ2-7; 8 bases agree with TRBD1. The CDR3 extends over 14 amino acids. Germline trimming cut 5 bases from V and 3 bases from J; bases unmatched to any gene: 6. The germline V gene encodes CDR1 MNHNS and CDR2 SASEGT. The CDR3 region is CASSTRQGIYEQYF. CDR3 nucleotide sequence: TGTGCCAGCAGTACCCGACAGGGGATCTACGAGCAGTACTTC.